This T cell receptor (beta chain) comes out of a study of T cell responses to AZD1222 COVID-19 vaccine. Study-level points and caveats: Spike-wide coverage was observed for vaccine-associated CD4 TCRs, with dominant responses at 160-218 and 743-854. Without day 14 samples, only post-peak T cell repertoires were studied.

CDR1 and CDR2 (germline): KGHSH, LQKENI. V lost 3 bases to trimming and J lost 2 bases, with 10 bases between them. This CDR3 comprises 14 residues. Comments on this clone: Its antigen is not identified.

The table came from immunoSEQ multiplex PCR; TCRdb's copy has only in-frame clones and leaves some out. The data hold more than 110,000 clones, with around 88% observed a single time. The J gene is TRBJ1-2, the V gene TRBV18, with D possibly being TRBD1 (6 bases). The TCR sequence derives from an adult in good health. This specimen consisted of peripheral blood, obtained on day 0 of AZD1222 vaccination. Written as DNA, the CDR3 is TGTGCCAGCTCACCTACAGGACAGAACTATGGCTACACCTTC. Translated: CASSPTGQNYGYTF.